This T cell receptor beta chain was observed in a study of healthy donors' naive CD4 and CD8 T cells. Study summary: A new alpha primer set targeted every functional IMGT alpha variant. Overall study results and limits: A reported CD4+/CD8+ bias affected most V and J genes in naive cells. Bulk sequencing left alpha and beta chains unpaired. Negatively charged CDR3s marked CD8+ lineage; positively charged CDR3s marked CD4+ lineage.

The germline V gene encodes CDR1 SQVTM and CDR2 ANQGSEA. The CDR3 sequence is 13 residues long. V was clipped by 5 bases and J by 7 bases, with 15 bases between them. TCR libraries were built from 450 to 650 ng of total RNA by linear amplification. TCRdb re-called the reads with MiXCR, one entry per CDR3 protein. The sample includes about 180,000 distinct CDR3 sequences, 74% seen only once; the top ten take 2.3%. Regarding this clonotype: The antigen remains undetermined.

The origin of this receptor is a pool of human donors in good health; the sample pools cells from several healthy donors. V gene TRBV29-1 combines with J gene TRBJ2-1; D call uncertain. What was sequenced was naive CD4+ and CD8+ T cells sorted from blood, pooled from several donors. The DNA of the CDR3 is TGCAGCGTTACACGCGAAGAGGAGAATGAGCAGTTCTTC. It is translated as CSVTREEENEQFF.